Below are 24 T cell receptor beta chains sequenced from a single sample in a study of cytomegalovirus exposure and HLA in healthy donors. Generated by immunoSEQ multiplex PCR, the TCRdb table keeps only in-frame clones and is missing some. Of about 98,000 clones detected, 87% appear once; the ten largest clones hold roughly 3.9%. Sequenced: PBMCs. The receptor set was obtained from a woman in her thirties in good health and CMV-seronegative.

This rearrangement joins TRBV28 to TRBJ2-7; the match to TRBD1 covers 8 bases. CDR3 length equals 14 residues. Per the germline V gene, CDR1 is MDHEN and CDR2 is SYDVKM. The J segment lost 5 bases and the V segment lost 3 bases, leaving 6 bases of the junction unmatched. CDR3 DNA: TGTGCCAGCAGTTTCCAGCAGGGGGCGAACGAGCAGTACTTC. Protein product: CASSFQQGANEQYF.

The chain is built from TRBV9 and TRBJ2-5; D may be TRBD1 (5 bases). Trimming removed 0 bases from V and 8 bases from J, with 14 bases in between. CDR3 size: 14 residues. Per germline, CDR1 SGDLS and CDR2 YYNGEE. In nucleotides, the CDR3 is TGTGCCAGCAGCGTAGACTTCAGGGTGGGAACCCAGTACTTC. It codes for CASSVDFRVGTQYF.

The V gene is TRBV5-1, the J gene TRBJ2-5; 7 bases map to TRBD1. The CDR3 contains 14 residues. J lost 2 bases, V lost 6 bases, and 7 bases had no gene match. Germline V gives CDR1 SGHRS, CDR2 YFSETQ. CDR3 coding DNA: TGCGCCAGCAAGACAGGGATACTACAAGAGACCCAGTACTTC. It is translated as CASKTGILQETQYF. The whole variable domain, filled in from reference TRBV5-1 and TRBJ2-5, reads KAGVTQTPRYLIKTRGQQVTLSCSPISGHRSVSWYQQTPGQGLQFLFEYFSETQRNKGNFPGRFSGRQFSNSRSEMNVSTLELGDSALYLCASKTGILQETQYFGPGTRLLVL.

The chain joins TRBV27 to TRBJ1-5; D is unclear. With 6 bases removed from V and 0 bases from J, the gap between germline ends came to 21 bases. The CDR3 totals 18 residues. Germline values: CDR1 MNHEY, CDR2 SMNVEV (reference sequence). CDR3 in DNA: TGTGCCAGCAGCCCGTGGGCCCCGAGAATAAATAGCAATCAGCCCCAGCATTTT. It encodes CASSPWAPRINSNQPQHF.

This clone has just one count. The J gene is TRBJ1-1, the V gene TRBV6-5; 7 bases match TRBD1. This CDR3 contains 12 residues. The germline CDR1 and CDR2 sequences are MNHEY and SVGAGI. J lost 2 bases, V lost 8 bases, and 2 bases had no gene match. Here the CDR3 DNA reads TGTGCCAGCTGGGACAGTAACACTGAAGCTTTCTTT. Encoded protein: CASWDSNTEAFF.

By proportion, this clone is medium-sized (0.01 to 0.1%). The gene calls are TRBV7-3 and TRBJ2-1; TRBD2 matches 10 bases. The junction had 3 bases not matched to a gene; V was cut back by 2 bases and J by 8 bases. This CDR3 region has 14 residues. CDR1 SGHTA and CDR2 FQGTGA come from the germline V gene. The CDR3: CASSLWTSGHEQFF. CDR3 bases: TGTGCCAGCAGCTTATGGACTAGCGGCCATGAGCAGTTCTTC.

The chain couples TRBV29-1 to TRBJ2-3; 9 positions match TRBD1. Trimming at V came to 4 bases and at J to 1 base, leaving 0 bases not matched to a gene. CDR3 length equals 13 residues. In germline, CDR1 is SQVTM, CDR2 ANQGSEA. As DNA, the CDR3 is TGCAGCGTTGGGGACAGGGGCACAGATACGCAGTATTTT. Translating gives CSVGDRGTDTQYF.

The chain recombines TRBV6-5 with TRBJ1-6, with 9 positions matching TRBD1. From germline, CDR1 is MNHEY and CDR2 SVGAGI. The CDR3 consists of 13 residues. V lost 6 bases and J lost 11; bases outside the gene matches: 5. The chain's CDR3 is CASRGTGPAPLHF. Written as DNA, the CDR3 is TGTGCCAGCAGGGGGACAGGGCCAGCACCCCTCCACTTT.

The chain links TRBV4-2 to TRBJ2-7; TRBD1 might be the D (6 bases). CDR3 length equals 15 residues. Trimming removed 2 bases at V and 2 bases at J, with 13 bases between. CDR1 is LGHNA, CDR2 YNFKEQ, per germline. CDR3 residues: CASSQSHSGAYEQYF. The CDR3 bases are TGTGCCAGCAGCCAATCTCACTCAGGGGCCTACGAGCAGTACTTC.

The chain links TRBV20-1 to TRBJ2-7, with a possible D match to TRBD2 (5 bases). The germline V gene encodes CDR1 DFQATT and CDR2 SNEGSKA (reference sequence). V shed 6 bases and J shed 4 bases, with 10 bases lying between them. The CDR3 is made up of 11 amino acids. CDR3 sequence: CSAKRGYEQYF. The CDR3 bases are TGCAGTGCCAAACGGGGTTACGAGCAGTACTTC.

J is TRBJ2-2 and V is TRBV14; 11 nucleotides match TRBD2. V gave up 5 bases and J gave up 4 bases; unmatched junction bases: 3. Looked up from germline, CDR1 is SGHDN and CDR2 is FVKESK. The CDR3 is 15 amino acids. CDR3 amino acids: CASSVAGGPTGELFF. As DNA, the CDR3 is TGTGCCAGCAGCGTAGCGGGGGGGCCCACCGGGGAGCTGTTTTTT.

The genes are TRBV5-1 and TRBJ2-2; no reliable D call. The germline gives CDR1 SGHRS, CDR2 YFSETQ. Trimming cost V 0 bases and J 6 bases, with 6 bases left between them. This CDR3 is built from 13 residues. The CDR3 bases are TGCGCCAGCAGCTTGGGTCGTCCCGGGGAGCTGTTTTTT. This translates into CASSLGRPGELFF.

CDR3 residues: CATSSLLPGYEQYF. DNA of the CDR3: TGTGCCACCAGCAGTCTACTGCCGGGCTACGAGCAGTACTTC. The rearrangement uses TRBV15 and TRBJ2-7, with D uncertain. CDR1 is LNHNV and CDR2 is YYDKDF in the germline V gene (reference sequence). CDR3 length: 14 amino acids. The V and J ends lost 3 bases and 3 bases respectively, with 12 bases between them.

The CDR3 sequence: CIIGRGGQPQHF. The CDR3 nucleotides are TGTATAATCGGGCGGGGTGGTCAGCCCCAGCATTTT. The chain uses TRBV28 and TRBJ1-5; D uncertain. In germline, CDR1 is MDHEN, CDR2 SYDVKM. This CDR3 spans 12 amino acids.

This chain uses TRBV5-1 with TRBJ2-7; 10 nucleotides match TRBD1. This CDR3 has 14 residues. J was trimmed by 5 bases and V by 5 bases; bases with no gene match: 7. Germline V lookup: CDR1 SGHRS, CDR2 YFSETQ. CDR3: CASSLGQGVNEQYF. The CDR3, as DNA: TGCGCCAGCAGTCTCGGACAGGGGGTGAACGAGCAGTACTTC. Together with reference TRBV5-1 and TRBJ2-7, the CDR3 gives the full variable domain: KAGVTQTPRYLIKTRGQQVTLSCSPISGHRSVSWYQQTPGQGLQFLFEYFSETQRNKGNFPGRFSGRQFSNSRSEMNVSTLELGDSALYLCASSLGQGVNEQYFGPGTRLTVT.

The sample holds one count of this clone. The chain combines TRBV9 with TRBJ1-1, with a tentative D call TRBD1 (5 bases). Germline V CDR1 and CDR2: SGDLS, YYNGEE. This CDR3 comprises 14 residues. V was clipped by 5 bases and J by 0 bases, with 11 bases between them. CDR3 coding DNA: TGTGCCAGCAGTCAGTCAGGGCTGAACACTGAAGCTTTCTTT. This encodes CASSQSGLNTEAFF.

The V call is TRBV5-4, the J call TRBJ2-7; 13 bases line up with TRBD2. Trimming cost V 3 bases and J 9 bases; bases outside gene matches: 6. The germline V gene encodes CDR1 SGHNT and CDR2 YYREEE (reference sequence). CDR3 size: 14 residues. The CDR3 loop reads CASSSGLAGDGQYF. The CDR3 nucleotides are TGTGCCAGCAGCTCCGGACTAGCGGGAGACGGGCAGTACTTC. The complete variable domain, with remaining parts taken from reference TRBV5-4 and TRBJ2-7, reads ETGVTQSPTHLIKTRGQQVTLRCSSQSGHNTVSWYQQALGQGPQFIFQYYREEENGRGNFPPRFSGLQFPNYSSELNVNALELDDSALYLCASSSGLAGDGQYFGPGTRLTVT.

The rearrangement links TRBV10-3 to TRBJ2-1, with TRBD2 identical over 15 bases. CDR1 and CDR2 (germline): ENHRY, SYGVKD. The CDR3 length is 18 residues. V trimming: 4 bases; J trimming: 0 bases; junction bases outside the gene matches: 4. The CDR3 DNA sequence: TGTGCCATCAGTGGGGGACTAGCGGGGGGTAGCTCCTACAATGAGCAGTTCTTC. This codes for CAISGGLAGGSSYNEQFF.

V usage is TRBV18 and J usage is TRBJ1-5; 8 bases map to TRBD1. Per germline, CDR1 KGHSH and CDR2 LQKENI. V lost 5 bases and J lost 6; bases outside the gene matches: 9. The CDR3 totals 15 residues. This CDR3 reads CASSTNQGAGQPQHF. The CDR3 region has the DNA TGTGCCAGCTCAACGAACCAGGGGGCAGGTCAGCCCCAGCATTTT.

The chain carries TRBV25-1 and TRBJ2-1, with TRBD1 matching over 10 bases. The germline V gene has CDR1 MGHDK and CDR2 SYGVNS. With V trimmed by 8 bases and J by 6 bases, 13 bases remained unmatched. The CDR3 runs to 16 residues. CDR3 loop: CASRRTRDRGPNEQFF. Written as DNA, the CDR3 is TGTGCCAGCCGACGGACGCGGGACAGGGGACCCAATGAGCAGTTCTTC.

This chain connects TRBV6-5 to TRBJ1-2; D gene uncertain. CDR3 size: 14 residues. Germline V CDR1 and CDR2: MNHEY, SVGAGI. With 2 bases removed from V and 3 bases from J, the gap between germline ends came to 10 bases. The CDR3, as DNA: TGTGCCAGCAGTTACGACGGCGGGCACTATGGCTACACCTTC. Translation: CASSYDGGHYGYTF.

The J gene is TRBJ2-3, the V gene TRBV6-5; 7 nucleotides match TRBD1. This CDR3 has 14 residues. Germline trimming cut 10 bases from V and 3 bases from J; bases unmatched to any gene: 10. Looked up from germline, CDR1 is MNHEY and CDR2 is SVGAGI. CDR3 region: CAIHTGVRTDTQYF. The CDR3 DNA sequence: TGTGCCATCCACACAGGGGTTCGTACAGATACGCAGTATTTT.

Written as DNA, the CDR3 is TGTGCCAGCAGCCCGGGTGGGGGGTTCTCCTATTCCTACGAGCAGTACTTC. Encoded protein: CASSPGGGFSYSYEQYF. The chain employs TRBV7-6 and TRBJ2-7, with D perhaps matching TRBD2 (6 bases). V shed 5 bases and J shed 1 base, with 21 bases lying between them. This CDR3 spans 17 amino acids. Germline assignment: CDR1 SGHVS and CDR2 FNYEAQ.

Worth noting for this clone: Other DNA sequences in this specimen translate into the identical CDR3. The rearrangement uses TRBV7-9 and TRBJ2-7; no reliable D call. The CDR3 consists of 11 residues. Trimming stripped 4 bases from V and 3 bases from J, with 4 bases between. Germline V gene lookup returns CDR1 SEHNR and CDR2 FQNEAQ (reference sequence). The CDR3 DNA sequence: TGTGCCAGCAGCTCAAACTACGAGCAGTACTTC. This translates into CASSSNYEQYF.